This T cell receptor (beta chain) was sequenced in a study of vaccination effects on CD4 cells after COVID-19. Study details: Sampling occurred a median 72 days post second dose, range 14 to 241.

The CDR3 contains 14 residues. Germline values: CDR1 SGHRS, CDR2 YFSETQ. Trimming removed 2 bases from V and 3 bases from J, with 11 bases in between. Only in-frame clones appear in the TCRdb table, and some are missing; sequencing was by immunoSEQ multiplex PCR. The sample lists tens of thousands of clones; 70% to 85% were seen once. Notes on this clone: Its antigen is unidentified.

Upon completion of about eleven days in culture, CD4+ T cells were isolated. Two doses of either BNT162b2 or mRNA-1273 were given to each participant. In the vaccine recipients, nucleocapsid antibodies were negative and there was no prior SARS-CoV-2 infection. Study-wide points: Marked contraction was observed in infection-induced and vaccine-induced clones late after vaccination. Healthy vaccine recipients' vaccine-induced clones were almost all SARS-CoV-2 mono-reactive.

Source: CD4+ T cells from PBMCs cultured without peptide, taken after COVID-19 vaccination. The chain joins TRBV5-1 to TRBJ2-5, with a tentative D call TRBD2 (5 bases). The clonotype comes from a human donor who received a COVID-19 vaccine. This CDR3 reads CASSFGLTKETQYF. Written as DNA, the CDR3 is TGCGCCAGCAGCTTTGGACTCACTAAAGAGACCCAGTACTTC.